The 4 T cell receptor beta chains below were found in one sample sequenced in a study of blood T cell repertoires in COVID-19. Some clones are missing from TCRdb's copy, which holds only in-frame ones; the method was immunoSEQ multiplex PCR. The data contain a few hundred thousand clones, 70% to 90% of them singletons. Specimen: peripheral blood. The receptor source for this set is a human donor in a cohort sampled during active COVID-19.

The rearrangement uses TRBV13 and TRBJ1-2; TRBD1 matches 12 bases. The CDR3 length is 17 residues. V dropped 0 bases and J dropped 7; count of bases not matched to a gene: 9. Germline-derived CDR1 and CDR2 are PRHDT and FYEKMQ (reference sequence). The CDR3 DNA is TGTGCCAGCAGCTTAGGGACCGGGACAGGGGGCGCCGGTGGCTACACCTTC. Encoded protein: CASSLGTGTGGAGGYTF.

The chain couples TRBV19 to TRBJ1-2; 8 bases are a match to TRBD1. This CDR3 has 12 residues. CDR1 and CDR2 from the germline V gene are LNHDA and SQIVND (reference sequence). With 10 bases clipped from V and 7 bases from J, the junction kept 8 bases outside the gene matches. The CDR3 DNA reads TGTGCCACCGGGACAGGCTCACGTGGCTACACCTTC. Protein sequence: CATGTGSRGYTF.

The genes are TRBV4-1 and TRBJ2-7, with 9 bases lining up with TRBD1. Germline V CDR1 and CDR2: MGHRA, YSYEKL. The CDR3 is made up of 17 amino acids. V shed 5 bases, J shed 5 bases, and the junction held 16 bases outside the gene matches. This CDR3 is CASSSRETGGKGNEQYF. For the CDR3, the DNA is TGCGCCAGCAGCAGCCGGGAGACAGGGGGGAAGGGGAACGAGCAGTACTTC.

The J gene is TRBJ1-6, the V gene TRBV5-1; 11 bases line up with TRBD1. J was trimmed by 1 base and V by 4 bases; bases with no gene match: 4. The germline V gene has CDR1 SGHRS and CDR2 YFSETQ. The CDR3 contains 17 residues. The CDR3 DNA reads TGCGCCAGCAGCCCCGGACAGGGGGCGTCCTATAATTCACCCCTCCACTTT. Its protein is CASSPGQGASYNSPLHF.